One and the same sample provided the 17 T cell receptor beta chains below, sequenced in a study of early T cells in non-severe SARS-CoV-2 infection. One entry per CDR3 protein results from TCRdb running MiXCR on the 5' RACE reads. Seen here are approximately 90,000 distinct CDR3 sequences, about 11% observed once, and the top ten hold roughly 4.8%. Specimen: whole blood, collected at baseline. The receptors stem from an adult who was a healthcare worker with PCR-confirmed SARS-CoV-2 infection or an uninfected control (not recorded which).

In DNA form, the CDR3 reads TGTGCCAGCAGAACCGGGACTAGCGGGAGGGCCTACAATGAGCAGTTCTTC. Translating it yields CASRTGTSGRAYNEQFF. The chain couples TRBV12-3 or TRBV12-4 to TRBJ2-1; 16 bases map to TRBD2. With V trimmed by 6 bases and J by 2 bases, 4 bases remained unmatched. The CDR3 extends over 17 amino acids.

This clonotype was seen at least ten times. The chain employs TRBV9 and TRBJ1-3; TRBD1 agrees at 7 bases. Looked up from germline, CDR1 is SGDLS and CDR2 is YYNGEE. Trimming cost V 7 bases and J 3 bases; bases outside gene matches: 7. This CDR3 has 14 residues. CDR3 sequence (DNA): TGTGCCAGCGGCCGGGACAGCTTTGGAAACACCATATATTTT. This translates into CASGRDSFGNTIYF.

This clonotype was counted at least ten times. The chain is built from TRBV10-3 and TRBJ2-1; 7 bases match TRBD1. The length of the CDR3 is 14 residues. V lost 6 bases, J lost 3 bases, and 5 bases stayed unmatched. Germline CDR1 ENHRY, CDR2 SYGVKD. The CDR3 sequence is CAISSDRDYNEQFF. The CDR3 nucleotides read TGTGCCATCAGCTCAGACAGGGACTACAATGAGCAGTTCTTC.

This chain connects TRBV20-1 to TRBJ1-2, with D tentatively TRBD1 (5 bases). CDR3 length: 13 residues. CDR1 is DFQATT and CDR2 is SNEGSKA in the germline V gene (reference sequence). V was cut by 3 bases and J by 3 bases, with 11 bases left in between. The CDR3 nucleotides read TGCAGTGCTAGTGAGGAGACAGACTATGGCTACACCTTC. Encoded protein: CSASEETDYGYTF.

The V and J genes are TRBV3-1 and TRBJ1-1; 8 positions match TRBD1. CDR1 and CDR2 from the germline V gene are LGHDT and YNNKEL (reference sequence). The CDR3 spans 15 residues. The V segment lost 3 bases and the J segment 1 base; nucleotides outside the gene matches: 4. CDR3 amino acids: CASSHSGQGNTEAFF. The CDR3 DNA sequence: TGTGCCAGCAGCCATTCAGGACAGGGGAACACTGAAGCTTTCTTT.

This clonotype was seen more than once but under ten times. V gene TRBV3-1 combines with J gene TRBJ2-1, with D possibly TRBD1 on 6 matching bases. Germline V gene data show CDR1 as LGHDT and CDR2 as YNNKEL (reference sequence). V was trimmed by 6 bases and J by 7 bases, leaving 13 bases between them. The CDR3 is 13 amino acids. CDR3 coding DNA: TGTGCCAGCAGGGCAGGGGTTAGGAATGAGCAGTTCTTC. It encodes CASRAGVRNEQFF.

This clonotype was seen more than once but under ten times. The chain employs TRBV5-1 and TRBJ2-3; 7 bases fit TRBD2. The CDR3 consists of 16 residues. Trimming took 0 bases from V and 1 from J; bases not matched to a gene: 5. In germline, CDR1 is SGHRS, CDR2 YFSETQ. CDR3 nucleotide sequence: TGCGCCAGCAGCTTGGAGCGGGGCGGAGGCACAGATACGCAGTATTTT. Protein sequence: CASSLERGGGTDTQYF. Filled out from reference TRBV5-1 and TRBJ2-3, the complete variable domain reads KAGVTQTPRYLIKTRGQQVTLSCSPISGHRSVSWYQQTPGQGLQFLFEYFSETQRNKGNFPGRFSGRQFSNSRSEMNVSTLELGDSALYLCASSLERGGGTDTQYFGPGTRLTVL.

This clonotype was observed many times. The gene calls are TRBV5-1 and TRBJ2-7, with 7 bases fitting TRBD1. Trimming cost V 8 bases and J 2 bases; bases outside gene matches: 13. The CDR3 contains 15 residues. Germline V lookup: CDR1 SGHRS, CDR2 YFSETQ. CDR3 DNA sequence: TGCGCCAGTACGCCCAGCGGAACAGGGGCCTACGAGCAGTACTTC. Protein product: CASTPSGTGAYEQYF.

The chain links TRBV10-2 to TRBJ2-7; no definite D call. CDR3 length: 12 residues. Per germline, CDR1 WSHSY and CDR2 SAAADI. V shed 6 bases and J shed 6 bases, with 12 bases lying between them. In DNA, the CDR3 is TGCGCCAGCAGGTCGACACTCGGCGAGCAGTACTTC. It translates to CASRSTLGEQYF.

This clonotype was observed a few times. This sequence joins TRBV20-1 and TRBJ2-7; 11 nucleotides match TRBD2. This CDR3 comprises 17 residues. The germline V gene has CDR1 DFQATT and CDR2 SNEGSKA (reference sequence). V lost 0 bases to trimming and J lost 4 bases; unmatched junction nucleotides: 11. This CDR3 reads CSARDSSGGSGIYEQYF. CDR3 nucleotides: TGCAGTGCTAGAGATTCTAGCGGGGGGTCTGGGATATACGAGCAGTACTTC.

The CDR3 nucleotides are TGTGCCAGCAGTGGGACACAAACCTACGAGCAGTACTTC. This encodes CASSGTQTYEQYF. The chain has TRBV28 and TRBJ2-7, with a possible D match to TRBD1 (6 bases). The CDR3 loop spans 13 amino acids. Looked up from germline, CDR1 is MDHEN and CDR2 is SYDVKM. Trimming shortened V by 5 bases and J by 2 bases, and 10 bases separated the two germline ends.

Notes on this clonotype: A much more abundant neighbour one base away suggests this may be a read error. The chain combines TRBV19 with TRBJ2-1; D might be TRBD2 (5 bases). Trimming pared 8 bases from V and 5 bases from J, leaving 10 bases between. Germline V gene lookup returns CDR1 LNHDA and CDR2 SQIVND (reference sequence). The CDR3 is 12 amino acids. CDR3: CASGRGNNEQFF. The DNA for the CDR3 is TGTGCCAGTGGTCGGGGTAACAATGAGCAGTTCTTC.

V is TRBV25-1 and J is TRBJ1-1; D unresolved. Germline CDR1 reads MGHDK; CDR2 reads SYGVNS. The CDR3 contains 12 residues. V lost 3 bases to trimming and J lost 7 bases, with 9 bases between them. The CDR3 reads CASSDLSIEAFF. For the CDR3, the DNA is TGTGCCAGCAGTGACCTTAGTATTGAAGCTTTCTTT.

At least ten counts were recorded for this clonotype. This chain links TRBV6-1 with TRBJ1-4, with TRBD1 as a possible D gene (5 bases). CDR1 is MNHNS, CDR2 SASEGT, per germline. The CDR3 has 14 residues. V lost 9 bases, J lost 8 bases, and 19 bases lay in between. The chain's CDR3 is CASEIRDEGEKLFF. CDR3 sequence (DNA): TGTGCCAGTGAGATCCGGGACGAAGGAGAAAAACTGTTTTTT.

This clonotype came up many times. V is TRBV5-1 and J is TRBJ2-7; D unresolved. The CDR3 is 15 amino acids. Deletions cut 5 bases from V and 0 bases from J, with 15 bases between. Germline V gene data show CDR1 as SGHRS and CDR2 as YFSETQ. The CDR3 region is CASSLSGFSSYEQYF. In DNA, the CDR3 is TGCGCCAGCAGTTTGAGTGGATTTTCCTCCTACGAGCAGTACTTC.

This chain connects TRBV7-9 to TRBJ2-7, with a possible D match to TRBD2 (5 bases). Germline V gene lookup returns CDR1 SEHNR and CDR2 FQNEAQ (reference sequence). The CDR3 is made up of 14 amino acids. Trimming took off 7 bases at V and 0 bases at J, with 13 bases between the two ends. In nucleotides, the CDR3 is TGTGCCAGCATGCGGGCGGCGGCCTCCTACGAGCAGTACTTC. Its translation: CASMRAAASYEQYF.

The chain couples TRBV5-8 to TRBJ2-7; the match to TRBD2 covers 12 bases. The CDR3 length is 18 residues. Germline V CDR1 and CDR2: SGHTS, YDEGEE. Unmatched junction bases numbered 15, after V lost 3 bases and J lost 5 bases. The CDR3 DNA reads as TGTGCCAGCAGCTCCTCACTTACAGCTAGCGGGGGGGCGCACGAGCAGTACTTC. This codes for CASSSSLTASGGAHEQYF.